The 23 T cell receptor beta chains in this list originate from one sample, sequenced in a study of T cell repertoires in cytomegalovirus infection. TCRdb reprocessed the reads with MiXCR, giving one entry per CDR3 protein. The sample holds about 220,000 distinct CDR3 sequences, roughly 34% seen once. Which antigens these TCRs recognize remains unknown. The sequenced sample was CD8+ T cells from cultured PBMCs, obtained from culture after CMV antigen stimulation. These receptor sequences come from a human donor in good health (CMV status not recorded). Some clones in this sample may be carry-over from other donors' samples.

DNA for the CDR3: TGTGCCAGTAGAGGGCAGGAATTAAACTATGGCTACACCTTC. Residues: CASRGQELNYGYTF. This rearrangement joins TRBV19 to TRBJ1-2; D gene uncertain. Trimming removed 6 bases from V and 2 bases from J, with 13 bases in between. CDR1 and CDR2 (germline): LNHDA, SQIVND (reference sequence). This CDR3 has 14 residues. The entire variable domain, with the rest obtained from reference TRBV19 and TRBJ1-2, is as follows: DGGITQSPKYLFRKEGQNVTLSCEQNLNHDAMYWYRQDPGQGLRLIYYSQIVNDFQKGDIAEGYSVSREKKESFPLTVTSAQKNPTAFYLCASRGQELNYGYTFGSGTRLTVV.

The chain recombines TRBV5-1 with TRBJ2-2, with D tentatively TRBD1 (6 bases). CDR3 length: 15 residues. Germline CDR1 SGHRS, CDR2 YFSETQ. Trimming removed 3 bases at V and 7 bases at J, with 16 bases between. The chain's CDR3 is CASSSNRVRGGELFF. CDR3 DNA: TGCGCCAGCAGCTCTAACAGGGTCCGTGGCGGGGAGCTGTTTTTT.

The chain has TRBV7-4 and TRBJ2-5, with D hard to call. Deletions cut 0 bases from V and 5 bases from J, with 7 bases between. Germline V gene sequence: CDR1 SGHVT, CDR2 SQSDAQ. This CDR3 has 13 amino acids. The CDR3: CASSLAGDETQYF. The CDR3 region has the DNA TGTGCCAGCAGCTTAGCTGGCGATGAGACCCAGTACTTC.

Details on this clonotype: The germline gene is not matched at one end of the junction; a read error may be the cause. Here the CDR3 reads CASSYLPGLAGGSSTDTPYF. The CDR3 coding sequence is TGTGCCAGCAGTTACCTCCCGGGACTAGCGGGAGGAAGTAGCACAGATACGCCGTATTTT. V and J are TRBV7-8 and TRBJ2-3, with 15 nucleotides matching TRBD2. The CDR3 consists of 20 residues. Germline lookup yields CDR1 SGHVS and CDR2 FQNEAQ.

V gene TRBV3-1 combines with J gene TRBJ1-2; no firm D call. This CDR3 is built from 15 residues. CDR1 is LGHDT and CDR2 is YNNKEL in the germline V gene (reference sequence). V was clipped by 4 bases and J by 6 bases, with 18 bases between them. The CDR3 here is CASSLLGRHEDGYTF. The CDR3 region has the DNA TGTGCCAGCAGCCTTTTGGGTAGACATGAGGATGGCTACACCTTC.

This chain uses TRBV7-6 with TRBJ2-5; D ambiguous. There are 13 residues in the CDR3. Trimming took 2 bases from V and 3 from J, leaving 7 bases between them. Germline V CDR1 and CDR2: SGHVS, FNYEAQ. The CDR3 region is CASSLRLEETQYF. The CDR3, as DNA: TGTGCCAGCAGCTTAAGGCTGGAAGAGACCCAGTACTTC.

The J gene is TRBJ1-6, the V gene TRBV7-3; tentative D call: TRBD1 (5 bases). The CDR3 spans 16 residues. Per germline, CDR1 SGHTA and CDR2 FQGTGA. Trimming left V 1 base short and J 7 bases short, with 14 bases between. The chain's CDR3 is CASSLMGVGGNSPLHF. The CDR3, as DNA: TGTGCCAGCAGCTTAATGGGCGTCGGGGGGAATTCACCCCTCCACTTT.

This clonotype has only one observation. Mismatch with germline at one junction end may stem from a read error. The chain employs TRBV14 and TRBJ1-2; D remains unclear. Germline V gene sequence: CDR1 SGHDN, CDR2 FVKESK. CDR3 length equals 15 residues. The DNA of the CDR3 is TGTGTCAGCAGCCAAGGATGGAAAGTCAACTATGGCTACACCTTC. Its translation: CVSSQGWKVNYGYTF.

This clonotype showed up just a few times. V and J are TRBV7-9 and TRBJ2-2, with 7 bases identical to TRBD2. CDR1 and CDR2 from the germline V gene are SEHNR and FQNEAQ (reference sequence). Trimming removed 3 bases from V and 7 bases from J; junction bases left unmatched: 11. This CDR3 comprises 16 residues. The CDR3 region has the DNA TGTGCCAGCAGCTTTACTACCGGGACTACTGGCGGGGAGCTGTTTTTT. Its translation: CASSFTTGTTGGELFF.

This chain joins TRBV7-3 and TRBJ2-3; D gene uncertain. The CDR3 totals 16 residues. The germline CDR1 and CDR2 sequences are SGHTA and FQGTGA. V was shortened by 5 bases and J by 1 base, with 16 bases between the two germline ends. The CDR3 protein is CASSPYPRSGTDTQYF. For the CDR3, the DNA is TGTGCCAGCAGCCCCTACCCAAGAAGCGGCACAGATACGCAGTATTTT.

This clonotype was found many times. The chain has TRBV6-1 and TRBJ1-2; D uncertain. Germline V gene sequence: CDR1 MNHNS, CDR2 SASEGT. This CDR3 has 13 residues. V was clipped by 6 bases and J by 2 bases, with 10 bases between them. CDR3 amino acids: CASRTIGNYGYTF. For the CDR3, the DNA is TGTGCCAGCAGAACTATAGGCAACTATGGCTACACCTTC.

CDR3 bases: TGCAGCGTTGAAGATGAGGAGTATAGGACAATCTATGGCTACACCTTC. Its translation is CSVEDEEYRTIYGYTF. This chain joins TRBV29-1 and TRBJ1-2; weak D call: TRBD1 (5 bases). The germline V and J ends were trimmed by 0 bases and 4 bases, with 18 bases remaining between them. This CDR3 has 16 amino acids. Germline V gene data show CDR1 as SQVTM and CDR2 as ANQGSEA.

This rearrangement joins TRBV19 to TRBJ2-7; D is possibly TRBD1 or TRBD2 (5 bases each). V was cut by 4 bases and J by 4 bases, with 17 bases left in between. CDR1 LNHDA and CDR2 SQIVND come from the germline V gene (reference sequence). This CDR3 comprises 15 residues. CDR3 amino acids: CASSKWGRGAYEQYF. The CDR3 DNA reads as TGTGCCAGTAGTAAATGGGGACGTGGGGCGTACGAGCAGTACTTC.

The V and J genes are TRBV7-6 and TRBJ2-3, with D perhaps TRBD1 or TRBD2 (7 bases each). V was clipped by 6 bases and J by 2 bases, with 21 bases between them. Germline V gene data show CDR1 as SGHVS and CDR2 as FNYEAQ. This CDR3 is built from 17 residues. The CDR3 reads CASRIKQGRGATDTQYF. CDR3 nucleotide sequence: TGTGCCAGCAGAATAAAACAGGGGAGGGGGGCCACAGATACGCAGTATTTT.

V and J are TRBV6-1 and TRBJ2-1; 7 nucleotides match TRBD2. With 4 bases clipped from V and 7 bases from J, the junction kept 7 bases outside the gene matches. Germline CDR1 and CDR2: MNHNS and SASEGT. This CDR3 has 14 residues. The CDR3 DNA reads TGTGCCAGCAGTGGGGGGGGGTTAAGAAATGAGCAGTTCTTC. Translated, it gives CASSGGGLRNEQFF.

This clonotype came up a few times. The CDR3 coding sequence is TGTGCCAGCAGCCTGATAGACAGGGTCCCTAACTATGGCTACACCTTC. It codes for CASSLIDRVPNYGYTF. The J gene is TRBJ1-2, the V gene TRBV7-6, with 7 bases that match TRBD1. J lost 0 bases, V lost 5 bases, and 9 bases had no gene match. CDR3 size: 16 residues. Germline CDR1 SGHVS, CDR2 FNYEAQ.

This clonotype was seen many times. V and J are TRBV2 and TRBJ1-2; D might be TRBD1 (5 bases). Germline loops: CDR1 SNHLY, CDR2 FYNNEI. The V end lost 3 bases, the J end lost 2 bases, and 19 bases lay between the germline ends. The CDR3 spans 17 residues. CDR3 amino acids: CASSDIVSGGENYGYTF. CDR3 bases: TGTGCCAGCAGTGACATTGTATCTGGGGGTGAGAACTATGGCTACACCTTC. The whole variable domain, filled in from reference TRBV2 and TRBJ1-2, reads EPEVTQTPSHQVTQMGQEVILRCVPISNHLYFYWYRQILGQKVEFLVSFYNNEISEKSEIFDDQFSVERPDGSNFTLKIRSTKLEDSAMYFCASSDIVSGGENYGYTFGSGTRLTVV.

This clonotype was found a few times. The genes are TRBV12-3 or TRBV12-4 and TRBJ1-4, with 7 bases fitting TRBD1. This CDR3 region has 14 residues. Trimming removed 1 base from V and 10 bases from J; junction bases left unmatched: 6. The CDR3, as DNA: TGTGCCAGCAGTTTAGACCCCAGGGGGGGAAAACTGTTTTTT. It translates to CASSLDPRGGKLFF.

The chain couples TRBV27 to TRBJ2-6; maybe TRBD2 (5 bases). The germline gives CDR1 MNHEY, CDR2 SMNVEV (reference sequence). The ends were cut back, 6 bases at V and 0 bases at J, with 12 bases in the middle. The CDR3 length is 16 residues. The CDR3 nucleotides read TGTGCCAGCAGGCCTGGACTTGACTCTGGGGCCAACGTCCTGACTTTC. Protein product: CASRPGLDSGANVLTF.

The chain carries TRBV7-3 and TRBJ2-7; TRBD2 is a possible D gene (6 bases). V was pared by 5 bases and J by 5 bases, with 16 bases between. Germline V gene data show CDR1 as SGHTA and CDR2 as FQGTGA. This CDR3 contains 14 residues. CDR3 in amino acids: CASSLGGRRDEQYF. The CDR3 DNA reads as TGTGCCAGCAGCCTCGGGGGTCGAAGGGACGAGCAGTACTTC.

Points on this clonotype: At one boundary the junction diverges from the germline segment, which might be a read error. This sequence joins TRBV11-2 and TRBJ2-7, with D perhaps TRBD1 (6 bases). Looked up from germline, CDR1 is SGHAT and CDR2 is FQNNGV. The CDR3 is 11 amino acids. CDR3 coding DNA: TGTGCCAGCAGCGTCCCACAGGGACAATTCTTC. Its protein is CASSVPQGQFF.

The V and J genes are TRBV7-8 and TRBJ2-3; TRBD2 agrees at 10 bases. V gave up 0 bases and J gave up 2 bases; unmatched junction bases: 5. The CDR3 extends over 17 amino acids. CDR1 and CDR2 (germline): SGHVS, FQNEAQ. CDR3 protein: CASSLAGLAGDTDTQYF. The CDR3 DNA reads TGTGCCAGCAGCTTAGCAGGGCTAGCGGGGGACACAGATACGCAGTATTTT.

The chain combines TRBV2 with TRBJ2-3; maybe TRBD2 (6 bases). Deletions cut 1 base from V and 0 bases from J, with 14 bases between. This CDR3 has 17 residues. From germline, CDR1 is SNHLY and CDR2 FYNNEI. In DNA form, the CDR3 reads TGTGCCAGCAGTGAAGGAATAGGAGGAGGGAGCACAGATACGCAGTATTTT. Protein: CASSEGIGGGSTDTQYF.